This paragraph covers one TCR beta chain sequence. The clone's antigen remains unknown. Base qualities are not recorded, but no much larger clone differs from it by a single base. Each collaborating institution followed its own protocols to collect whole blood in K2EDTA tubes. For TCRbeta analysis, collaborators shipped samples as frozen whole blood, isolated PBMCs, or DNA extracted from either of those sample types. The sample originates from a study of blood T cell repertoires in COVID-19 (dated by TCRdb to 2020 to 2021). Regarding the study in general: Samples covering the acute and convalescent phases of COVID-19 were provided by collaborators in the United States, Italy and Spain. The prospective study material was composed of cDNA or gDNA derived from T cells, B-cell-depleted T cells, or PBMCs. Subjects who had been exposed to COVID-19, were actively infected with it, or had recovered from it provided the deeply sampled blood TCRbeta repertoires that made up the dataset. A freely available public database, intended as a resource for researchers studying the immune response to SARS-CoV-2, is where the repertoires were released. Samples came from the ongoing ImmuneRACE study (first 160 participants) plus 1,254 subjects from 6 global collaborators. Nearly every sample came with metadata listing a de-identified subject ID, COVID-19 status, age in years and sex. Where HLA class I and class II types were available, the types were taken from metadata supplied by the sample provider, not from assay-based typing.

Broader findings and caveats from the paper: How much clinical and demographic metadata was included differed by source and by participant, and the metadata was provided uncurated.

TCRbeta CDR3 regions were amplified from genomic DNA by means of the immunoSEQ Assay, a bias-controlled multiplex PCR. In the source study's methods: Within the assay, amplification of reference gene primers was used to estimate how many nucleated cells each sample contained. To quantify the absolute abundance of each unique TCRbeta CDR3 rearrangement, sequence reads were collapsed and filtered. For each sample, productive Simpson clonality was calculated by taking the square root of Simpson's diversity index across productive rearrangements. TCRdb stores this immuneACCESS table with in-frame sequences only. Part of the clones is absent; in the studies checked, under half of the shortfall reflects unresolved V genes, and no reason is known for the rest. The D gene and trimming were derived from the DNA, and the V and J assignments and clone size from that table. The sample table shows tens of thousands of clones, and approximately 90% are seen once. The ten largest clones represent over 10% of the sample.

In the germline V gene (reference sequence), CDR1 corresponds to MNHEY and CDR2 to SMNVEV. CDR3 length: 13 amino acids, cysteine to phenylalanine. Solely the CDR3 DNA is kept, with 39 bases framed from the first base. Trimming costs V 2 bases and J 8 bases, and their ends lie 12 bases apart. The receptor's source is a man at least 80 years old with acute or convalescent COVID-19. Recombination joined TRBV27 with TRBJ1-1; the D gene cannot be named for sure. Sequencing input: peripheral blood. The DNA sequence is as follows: TGTGCCAGCAGTTTAATCGGGAATCGGGAAGCTTTCTTT. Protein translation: CASSLIGNREAFF.